This T cell receptor beta chain is drawn from a study of shared clonotypes between healthy human individuals. Trimming removed 2 bases from V and 6 bases from J, with 10 bases in between. This CDR3 has 14 amino acids. Germline assignment: CDR1 MNHEY and CDR2 SMNVEV (reference sequence). Comment on this clone: What it binds is unknown.

Clones were sequenced by immunoSEQ multiplex PCR, and TCRdb holds only the in-frame ones, with some missing. The table records some 2.4 million clones, roughly 93% of them present only once. Study findings and constraints: As a rule, naive subsets had a larger estimated richness than memory subsets.

The receptor was derived from a man aged 18 to 30 in good health. Some clones in this sample may be carry-over from other donors' samples. Sequenced input: naive CD4+ T cells from PBMCs. Subset of the sample: CD45RA+ positively selected. V and J are TRBV27 and TRBJ2-2, with no clear D. The CDR3 protein is CASSLVIGAGELFF. In DNA form, the CDR3 reads TGTGCCAGCAGTTTAGTTATTGGGGCCGGGGAGCTGTTTTTT.